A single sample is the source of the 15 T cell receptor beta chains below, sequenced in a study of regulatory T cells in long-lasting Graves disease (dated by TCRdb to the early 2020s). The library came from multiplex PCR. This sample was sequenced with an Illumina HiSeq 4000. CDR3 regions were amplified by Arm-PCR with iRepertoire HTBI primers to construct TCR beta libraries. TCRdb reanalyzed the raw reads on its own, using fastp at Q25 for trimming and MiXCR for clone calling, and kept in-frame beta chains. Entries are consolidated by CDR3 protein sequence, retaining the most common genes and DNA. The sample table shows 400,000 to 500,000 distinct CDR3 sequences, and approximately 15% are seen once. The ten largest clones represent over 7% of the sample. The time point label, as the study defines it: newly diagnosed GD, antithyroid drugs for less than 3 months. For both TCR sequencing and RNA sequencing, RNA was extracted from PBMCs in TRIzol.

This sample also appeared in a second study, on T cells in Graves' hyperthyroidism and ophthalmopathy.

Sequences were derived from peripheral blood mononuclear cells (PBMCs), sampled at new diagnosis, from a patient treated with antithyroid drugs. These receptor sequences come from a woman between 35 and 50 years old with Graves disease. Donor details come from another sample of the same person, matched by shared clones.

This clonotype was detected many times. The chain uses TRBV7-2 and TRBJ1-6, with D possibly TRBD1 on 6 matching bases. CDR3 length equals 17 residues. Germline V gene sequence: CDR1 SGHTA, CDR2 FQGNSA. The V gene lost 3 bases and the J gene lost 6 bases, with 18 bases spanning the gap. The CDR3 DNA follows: TGTGCCAGCAGCTTGAAGGGGATGTGGGGGGCTAATTCACCCCTCCACTTT. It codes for CASSLKGMWGANSPLHF.

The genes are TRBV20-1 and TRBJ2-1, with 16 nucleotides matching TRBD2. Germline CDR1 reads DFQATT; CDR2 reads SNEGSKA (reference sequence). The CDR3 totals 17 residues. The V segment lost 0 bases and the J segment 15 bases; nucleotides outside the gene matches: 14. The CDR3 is CSARDWGLAGGPINLFF. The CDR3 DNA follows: TGCAGTGCTAGAGATTGGGGACTAGCGGGAGGGCCTATAAATCTGTTCTTC.

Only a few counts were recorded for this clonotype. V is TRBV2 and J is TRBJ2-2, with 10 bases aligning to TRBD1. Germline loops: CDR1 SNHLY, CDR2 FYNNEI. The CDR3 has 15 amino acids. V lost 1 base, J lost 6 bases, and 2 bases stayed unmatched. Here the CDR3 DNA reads TGTGCCAGCAGTGAAGTGACAGGGGGCCCCGGGGAGCTGTTTTTT. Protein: CASSEVTGGPGELFF. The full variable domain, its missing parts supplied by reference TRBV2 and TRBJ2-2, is EPEVTQTPSHQVTQMGQEVILRCVPISNHLYFYWYRQILGQKVEFLVSFYNNEISEKSEIFDDQFSVERPDGSNFTLKIRSTKLEDSAMYFCASSEVTGGPGELFFGEGSRLTVL.

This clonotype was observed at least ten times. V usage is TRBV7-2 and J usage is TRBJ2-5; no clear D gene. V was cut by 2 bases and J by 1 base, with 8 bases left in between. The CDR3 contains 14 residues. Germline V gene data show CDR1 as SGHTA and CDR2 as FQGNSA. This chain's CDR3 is CASSLSAAQETQYF. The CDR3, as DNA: TGTGCCAGCAGCTTATCTGCGGCCCAAGAGACCCAGTACTTC.

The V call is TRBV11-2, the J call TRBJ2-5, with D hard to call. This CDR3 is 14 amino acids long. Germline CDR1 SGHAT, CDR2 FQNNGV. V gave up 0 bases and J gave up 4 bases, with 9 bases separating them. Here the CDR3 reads CASSLEVRRETQYF. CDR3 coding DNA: TGTGCCAGCAGCTTAGAGGTTAGACGAGAGACCCAGTACTTC.

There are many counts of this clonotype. The CDR3 DNA follows: TGCAGCGTTGGAGGTGCCCAGGGGTGGGAGACCCAGTACTTC. Protein sequence: CSVGGAQGWETQYF. The gene calls are TRBV29-1 and TRBJ2-5; D is possibly TRBD1 (6 bases). The length of the CDR3 is 14 residues. Trimming removed 4 bases from V and 5 bases from J, with 17 bases in between. Germline V lookup: CDR1 SQVTM, CDR2 ANQGSEA.

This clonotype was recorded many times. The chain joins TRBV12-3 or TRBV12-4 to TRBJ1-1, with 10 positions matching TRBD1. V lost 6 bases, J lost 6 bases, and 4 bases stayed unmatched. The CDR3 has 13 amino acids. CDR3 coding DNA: TGTGCCAGCAGACCCGGGACAGGGGCTGAAGCTTTCTTT. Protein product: CASRPGTGAEAFF.

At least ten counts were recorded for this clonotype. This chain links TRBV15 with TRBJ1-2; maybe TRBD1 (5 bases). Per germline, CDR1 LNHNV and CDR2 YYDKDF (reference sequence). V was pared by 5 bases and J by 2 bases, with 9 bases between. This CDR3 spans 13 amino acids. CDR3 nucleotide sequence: TGTGCCACCAGCGTAGACAGAAACTATGGCTACACCTTC. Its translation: CATSVDRNYGYTF.

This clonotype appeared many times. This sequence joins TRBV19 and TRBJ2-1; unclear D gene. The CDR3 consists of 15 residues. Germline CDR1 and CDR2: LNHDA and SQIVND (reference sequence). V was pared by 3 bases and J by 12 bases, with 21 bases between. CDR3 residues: CASSIAATSRFGQFF. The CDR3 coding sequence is TGTGCCAGTAGTATCGCAGCTACGAGCCGGTTTGGGCAGTTCTTC.

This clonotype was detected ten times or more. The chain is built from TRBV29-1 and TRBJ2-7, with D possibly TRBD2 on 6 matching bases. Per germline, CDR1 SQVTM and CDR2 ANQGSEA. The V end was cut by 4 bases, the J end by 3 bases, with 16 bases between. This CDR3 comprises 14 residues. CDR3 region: CSVGVVSGDYEQYF. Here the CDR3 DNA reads TGCAGCGTTGGCGTGGTTAGCGGCGACTACGAGCAGTACTTC.

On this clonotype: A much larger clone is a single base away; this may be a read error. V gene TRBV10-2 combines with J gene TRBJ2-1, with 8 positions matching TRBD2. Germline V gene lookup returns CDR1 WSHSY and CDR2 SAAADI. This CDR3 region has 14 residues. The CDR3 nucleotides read TGCGGCAGCAGCGGGAGCGAATTGTACAATGAGCAGTTCTTC. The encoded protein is CGSSGSELYNEQFF.

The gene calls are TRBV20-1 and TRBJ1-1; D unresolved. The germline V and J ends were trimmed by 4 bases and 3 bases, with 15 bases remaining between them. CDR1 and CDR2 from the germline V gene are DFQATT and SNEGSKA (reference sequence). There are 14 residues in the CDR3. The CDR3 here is CSATPDNFYTEAFF. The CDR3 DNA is TGCAGTGCTACTCCCGACAATTTTTACACTGAAGCTTTCTTT.

For the CDR3, the DNA is TGTGCCAGCAGTGAAGCCCCTTCTCATTACGAGCAGTACTTC. Translating gives CASSEAPSHYEQYF. The V call is TRBV2, the J call TRBJ2-7; D is unclear. Between the trimmed V and J ends, which lost 0 bases and 4 bases, there was a span of 10 bases. The germline gives CDR1 SNHLY, CDR2 FYNNEI. CDR3 length equals 14 residues. Complete variable domain (other parts from reference TRBV2 and TRBJ2-7): EPEVTQTPSHQVTQMGQEVILRCVPISNHLYFYWYRQILGQKVEFLVSFYNNEISEKSEIFDDQFSVERPDGSNFTLKIRSTKLEDSAMYFCASSEAPSHYEQYFGPGTRLTVT.

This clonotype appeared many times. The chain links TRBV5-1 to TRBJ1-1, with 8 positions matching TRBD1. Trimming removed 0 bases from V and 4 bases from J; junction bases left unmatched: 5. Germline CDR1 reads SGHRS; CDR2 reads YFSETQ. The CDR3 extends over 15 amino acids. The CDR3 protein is CASSLAITGGTEAFF. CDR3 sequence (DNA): TGCGCCAGCAGCTTGGCAATTACAGGGGGCACTGAAGCTTTCTTT.

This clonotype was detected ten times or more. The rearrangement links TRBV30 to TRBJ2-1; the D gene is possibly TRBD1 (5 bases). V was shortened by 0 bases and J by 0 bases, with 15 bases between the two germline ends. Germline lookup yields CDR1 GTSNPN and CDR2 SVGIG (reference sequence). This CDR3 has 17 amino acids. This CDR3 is CAWSVGQTVPSYNEQFF. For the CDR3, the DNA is TGTGCCTGGAGTGTAGGGCAGACAGTGCCCTCCTACAATGAGCAGTTCTTC.